Following are 3 T cell receptor beta chains from one sample sequenced in a study of siplizumab effects on memory and regulatory T cells. TCRdb's table, derived via immunoSEQ multiplex PCR, lists solely in-frame clones and lacks some. Here the sample spans roughly 40,000 clones, roughly nine tenths being singletons. Material for sequencing was naive CD4+ T cells sorted from blood. The receptors derive from a human donor in good health.

The chain carries TRBV7-2 and TRBJ2-1; TRBD1 agrees at 9 bases. The germline V gene encodes CDR1 SGHTA and CDR2 FQGNSA. Trimming at V came to 5 bases and at J to 8 bases, leaving 10 bases not matched to a gene. This CDR3 has 15 residues. CDR3: CASSPGTGRVDEQFF. The CDR3, as DNA: TGTGCCAGCAGCCCCGGGACAGGGAGAGTCGATGAGCAGTTCTTC. Variable domain in full (rest from reference TRBV7-2 and TRBJ2-1): GAGVSQSPSNKVTEKGKDVELRCDPISGHTALYWYRQSLGQGLEFLIYFQGNSAPDKSGLPSDRFSAERTGGSVSTLTIQRTQQEDSAVYLCASSPGTGRVDEQFFGPGTRLTVL.

This chain uses TRBV29-1 with TRBJ2-6; TRBD1 aligns across 9 bases. The CDR3 covers 15 residues. V was clipped by 6 bases and J by 3 bases; unmatched bases: 6. Germline CDR1 and CDR2: SQVTM and ANQGSEA. The CDR3, as DNA: TGCAGCGTCGCGTACAGGGGGCTTGGGGCCAACGTCCTGACTTTC. Translated, it gives CSVAYRGLGANVLTF. The variable domain in full, completed from reference TRBV29-1 and TRBJ2-6, reads SAVISQKPSRDICQRGTSLTIQCQVDSQVTMMFWYRQQPGQSLTLIATANQGSEATYESGFVIDKFPISRPNLTFSTLTVSNMSPEDSSIYLCSVAYRGLGANVLTFGAGSRLTVL.

V usage is TRBV2 and J usage is TRBJ1-1, with D tentatively TRBD1 (5 bases). Looked up from germline, CDR1 is SNHLY and CDR2 is FYNNEI. This CDR3 is built from 15 residues. Between the trimmed V and J ends, which lost 6 bases and 5 bases, there was a span of 19 bases. DNA for the CDR3: TGTGCCAGCAGGACTATAGGCGTTCGGGGGACTGAAGCTTTCTTT. It encodes CASRTIGVRGTEAFF.